The TCR beta chain under discussion was sequenced for a study of type 1 regulatory T cells. Study details: This in vitro CD4 product, T-allo10, is enriched for Tr1 cells and alloantigen-specific.

The CDR3 loop spans 16 amino acids. Germline V gives CDR1 SGHTA, CDR2 FQGTGA. Notes on this clonotype: An end of the junction does not agree with germline; a read error may underlie this.

MiXCR, run by TCRdb on the reads, gives a single entry per CDR3 protein. The data contain around 88,000 distinct CDR3 sequences, around a third of them singletons. V usage is TRBV7-3 and J usage is TRBJ2-1, with D possibly being TRBD2 (5 bases). The source material was CD4+ T cells, either the whole sample or a sorted fraction (not recorded which). The clonotype originates from a human donor in good health. The CDR3 loop is CASSLIAMSSYSEQFF. The CDR3 DNA reads as TGTGCCAGCAGCTTAATAGCGATGAGCTCCTACAGTGAGCAGTTCTTC.